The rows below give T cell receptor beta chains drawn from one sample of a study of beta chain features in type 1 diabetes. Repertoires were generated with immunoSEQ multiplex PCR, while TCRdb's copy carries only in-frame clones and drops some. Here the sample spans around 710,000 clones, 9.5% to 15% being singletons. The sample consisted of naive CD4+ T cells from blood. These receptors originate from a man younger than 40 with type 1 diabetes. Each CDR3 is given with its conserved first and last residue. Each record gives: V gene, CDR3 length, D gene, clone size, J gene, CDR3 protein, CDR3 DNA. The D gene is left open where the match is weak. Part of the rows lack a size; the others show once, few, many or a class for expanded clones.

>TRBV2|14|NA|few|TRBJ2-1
CASSPDGVVDEQFF
TGTGCCAGCAGTCCGGACGGGGTGGTGGATGAGCAGTTCTTC
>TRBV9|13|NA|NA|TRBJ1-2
CASSRRTDYGYTF
TGTGCCAGCAGCCGCAGGACTGACTATGGCTACACCTTC
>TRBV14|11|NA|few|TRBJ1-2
CASSQGGTYTF
TGTGCCAGCAGCCAAGGGGGAACCTACACCTTC
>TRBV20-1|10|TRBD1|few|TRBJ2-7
CSAQGVEQYF
TGCAGTGCCCAGGGGGTTGAGCAGTACTTC
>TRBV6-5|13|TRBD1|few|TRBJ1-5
CASSYTTGQPQHF
TGTGCCAGCAGTTACACGACAGGGCAGCCCCAGCATTTT
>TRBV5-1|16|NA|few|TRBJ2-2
CASSPGSRLNTGELFF
TGCGCCAGCAGCCCGGGTAGCAGGTTGAACACCGGGGAGCTGTTTTTT
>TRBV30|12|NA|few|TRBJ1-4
CAFRAQWEKLFF
TGTGCCTTTAGGGCCCAATGGGAAAAACTGTTTTTT
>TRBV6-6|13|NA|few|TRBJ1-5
CASTLDSNQPQHF
TGTGCCAGCACTTTAGATAGCAATCAGCCCCAGCATTTT
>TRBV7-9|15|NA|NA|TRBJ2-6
CASIGQNSGANVLTF
TGTGCCAGCATCGGACAAAATTCTGGGGCCAACGTCCTGACTTTC
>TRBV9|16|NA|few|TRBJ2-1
CASSAGPGLSQNEQFF
TGTGCCAGCAGCGCAGGCCCTGGACTAAGCCAGAATGAGCAGTTCTTC
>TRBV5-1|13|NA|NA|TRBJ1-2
CASSEGRNYGYTF
TGCGCCAGCAGCGAAGGCCGTAACTATGGCTACACCTTC
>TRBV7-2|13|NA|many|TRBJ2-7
CASSLRWSGEQYF
TGTGCCAGCAGCTTAAGATGGTCGGGCGAGCAGTACTTC
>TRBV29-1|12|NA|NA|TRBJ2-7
CSVEGQGGEQYF
TGCAGCGTTGAAGGGCAGGGGGGCGAGCAGTACTTC
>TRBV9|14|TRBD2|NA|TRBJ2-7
CASSASSGVYEQYF
TGTGCCAGCAGCGCCTCTAGCGGGGTTTACGAGCAGTACTTC
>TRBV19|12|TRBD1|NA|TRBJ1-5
CASRQGSQPQHF
TGTGCCAGTCGACAGGGCTCTCAGCCCCAGCATTTT
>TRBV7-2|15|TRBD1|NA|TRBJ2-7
CASSTKGQGAYEQYF
TGTGCCAGCAGTACGAAGGGACAGGGAGCCTACGAGCAGTACTTC
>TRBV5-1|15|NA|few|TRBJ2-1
CASSSQDGRLDEQFF
TGCGCCAGCAGCTCCCAGGACGGGCGCCTGGATGAGCAGTTCTTC
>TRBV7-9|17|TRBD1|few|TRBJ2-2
CASSSPDRGLNTGELFF
TGTGCCAGCAGCTCTCCTGACAGGGGCTTGAACACCGGGGAGCTGTTTTTT
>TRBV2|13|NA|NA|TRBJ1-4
CASSRGEGEKLFF
TGTGCCAGCAGTCGAGGGGAGGGAGAAAAACTGTTTTTT
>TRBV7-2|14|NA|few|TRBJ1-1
CASSLTAMNTEAFF
TGTGCCAGCAGCCTGACAGCTATGAACACTGAAGCTTTCTTT
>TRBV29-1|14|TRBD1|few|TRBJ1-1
CSVDPGQVNTEAFF
TGCAGCGTTGACCCGGGACAGGTGAACACTGAAGCTTTCTTT
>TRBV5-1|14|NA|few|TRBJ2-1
CASSLSGAQGEQFF
TGCGCCAGCAGCTTGTCAGGGGCGCAGGGTGAGCAGTTCTTC
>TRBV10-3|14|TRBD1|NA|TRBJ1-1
CAISDRDRRTEAFF
TGTGCCATCAGTGACCGGGACAGGCGTACTGAAGCTTTCTTT
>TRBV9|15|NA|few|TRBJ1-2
CASSVTGSYLYGYTF
TGTGCCAGCAGCGTTACAGGCAGCTACCTCTATGGCTACACCTTC
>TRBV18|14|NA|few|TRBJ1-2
CASSASRGTFGYTF
TGTGCCAGCTCAGCCTCGAGGGGGACCTTCGGCTACACCTTC